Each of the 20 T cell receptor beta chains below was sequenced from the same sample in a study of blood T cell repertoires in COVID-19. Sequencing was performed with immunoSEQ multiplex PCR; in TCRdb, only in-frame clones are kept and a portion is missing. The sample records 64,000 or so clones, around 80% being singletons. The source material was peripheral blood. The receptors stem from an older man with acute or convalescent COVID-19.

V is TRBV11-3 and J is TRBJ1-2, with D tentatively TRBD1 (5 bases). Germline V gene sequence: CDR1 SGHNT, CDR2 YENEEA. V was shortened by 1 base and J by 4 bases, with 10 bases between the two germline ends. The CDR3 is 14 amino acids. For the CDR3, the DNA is TGTGCCAGCAGCTTAGGTCTTCAGGGCTATGGCTACACCTTC. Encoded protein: CASSLGLQGYGYTF.

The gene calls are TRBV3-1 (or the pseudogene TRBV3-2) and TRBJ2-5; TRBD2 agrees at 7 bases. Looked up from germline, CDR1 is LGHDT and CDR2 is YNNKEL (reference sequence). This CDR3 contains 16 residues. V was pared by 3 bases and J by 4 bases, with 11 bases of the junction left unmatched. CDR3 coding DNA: TGTGCCAGCAGCCATAGAACGGCGGGAGAGCGAGAGACCCAGTACTTC. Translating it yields CASSHRTAGERETQYF.

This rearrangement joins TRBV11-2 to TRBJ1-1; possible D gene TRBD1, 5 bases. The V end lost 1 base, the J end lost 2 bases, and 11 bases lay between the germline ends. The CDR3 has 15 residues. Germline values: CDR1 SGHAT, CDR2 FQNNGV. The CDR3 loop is CASSLVGGRNTEAFF. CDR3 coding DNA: TGTGCCAGCAGCTTAGTGGGGGGGAGAAACACTGAAGCTTTCTTT.

CDR3 residues: CAWRTTSSYEQYF. CDR3 DNA sequence: TGTGCCTGGAGAACGACTAGCTCCTACGAGCAGTACTTC. J is TRBJ2-7 and V is TRBV30; D possibly corresponds to TRBD2 (6 bases). This CDR3 region has 13 residues. The V and J ends lost 3 bases and 0 bases respectively, with 9 bases between them. CDR1 is GTSNPN and CDR2 is SVGIG in the germline V gene (reference sequence).

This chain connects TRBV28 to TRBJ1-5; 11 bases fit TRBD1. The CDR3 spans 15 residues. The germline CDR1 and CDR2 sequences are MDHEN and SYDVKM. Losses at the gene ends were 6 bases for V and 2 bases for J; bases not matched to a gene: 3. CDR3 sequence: CASSRGQGGNQPQHF. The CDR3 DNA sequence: TGTGCCAGCAGCCGGGGACAGGGGGGCAATCAGCCCCAGCATTTT.

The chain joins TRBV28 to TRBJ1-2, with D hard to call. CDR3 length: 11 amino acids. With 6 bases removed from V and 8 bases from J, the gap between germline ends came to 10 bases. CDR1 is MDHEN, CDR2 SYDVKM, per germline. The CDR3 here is CASRSPSGYTF. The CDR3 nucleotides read TGTGCCAGCAGGTCCCCTTCCGGCTACACCTTC.

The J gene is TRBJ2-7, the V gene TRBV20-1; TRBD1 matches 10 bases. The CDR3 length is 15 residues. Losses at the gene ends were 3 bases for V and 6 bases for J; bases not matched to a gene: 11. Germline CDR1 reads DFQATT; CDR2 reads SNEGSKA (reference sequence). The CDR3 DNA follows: TGCAGTGCTAGTAGCCCGGGACAGGGGAGAGGCGAGCAGTACTTC. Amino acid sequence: CSASSPGQGRGEQYF.

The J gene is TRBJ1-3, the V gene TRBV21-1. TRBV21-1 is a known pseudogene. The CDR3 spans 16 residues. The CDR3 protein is CASSKDRWSSADTIYF. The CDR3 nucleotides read TGTGCCAGCAGCAAAGATCGGTGGTCTAGTGCTGACACCATATATTTT.

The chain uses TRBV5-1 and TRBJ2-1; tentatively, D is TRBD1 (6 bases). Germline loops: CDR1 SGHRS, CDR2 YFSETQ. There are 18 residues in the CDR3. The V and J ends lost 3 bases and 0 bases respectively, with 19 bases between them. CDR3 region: CASSSNPTGAGSYNEQFF. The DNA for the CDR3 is TGCGCCAGCAGCTCAAACCCGACAGGCGCAGGCTCCTACAATGAGCAGTTCTTC. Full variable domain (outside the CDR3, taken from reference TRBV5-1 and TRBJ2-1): KAGVTQTPRYLIKTRGQQVTLSCSPISGHRSVSWYQQTPGQGLQFLFEYFSETQRNKGNFPGRFSGRQFSNSRSEMNVSTLELGDSALYLCASSSNPTGAGSYNEQFFGPGTRLTVL.

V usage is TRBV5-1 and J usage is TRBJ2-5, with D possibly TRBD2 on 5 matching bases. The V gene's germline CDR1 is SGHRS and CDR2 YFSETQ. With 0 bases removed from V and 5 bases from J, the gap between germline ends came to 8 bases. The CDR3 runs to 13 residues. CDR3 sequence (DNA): TGCGCCAGCAGCTTGGGAGGGTTCGAGACCCAGTACTTC. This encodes CASSLGGFETQYF.

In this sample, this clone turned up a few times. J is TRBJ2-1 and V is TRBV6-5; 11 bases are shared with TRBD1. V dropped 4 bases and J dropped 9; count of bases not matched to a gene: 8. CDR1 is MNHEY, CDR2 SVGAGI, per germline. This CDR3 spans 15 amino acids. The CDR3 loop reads CASSLRGTGGSEQFF. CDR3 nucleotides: TGTGCCAGCAGTTTGAGGGGGACAGGGGGGAGTGAGCAGTTCTTC.

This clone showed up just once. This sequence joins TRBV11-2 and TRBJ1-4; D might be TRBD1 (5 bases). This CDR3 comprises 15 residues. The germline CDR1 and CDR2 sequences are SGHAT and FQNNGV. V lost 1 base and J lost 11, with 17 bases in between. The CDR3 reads CASSLGQSKLEKLFF. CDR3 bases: TGTGCCAGCAGCTTAGGACAGAGTAAACTTGAGAAACTGTTTTTT.

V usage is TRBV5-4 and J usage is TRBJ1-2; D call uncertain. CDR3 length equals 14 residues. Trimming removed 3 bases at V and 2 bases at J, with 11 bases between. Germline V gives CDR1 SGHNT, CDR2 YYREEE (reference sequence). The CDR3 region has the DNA TGTGCCAGCAGCTCTCAGATGGGCAACTATGGCTACACCTTC. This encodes CASSSQMGNYGYTF.

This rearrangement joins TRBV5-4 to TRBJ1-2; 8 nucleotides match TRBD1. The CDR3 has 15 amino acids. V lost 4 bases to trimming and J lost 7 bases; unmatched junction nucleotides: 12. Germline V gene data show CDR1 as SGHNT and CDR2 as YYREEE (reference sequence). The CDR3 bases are TGTGCCAGCAGCCAGCCGGCGGTTGACAGGGGTGGCTACACCTTC. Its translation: CASSQPAVDRGGYTF. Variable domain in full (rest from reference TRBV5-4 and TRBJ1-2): ETGVTQSPTHLIKTRGQQVTLRCSSQSGHNTVSWYQQALGQGPQFIFQYYREEENGRGNFPPRFSGLQFPNYSSELNVNALELDDSALYLCASSQPAVDRGGYTFGSGTRLTVV.

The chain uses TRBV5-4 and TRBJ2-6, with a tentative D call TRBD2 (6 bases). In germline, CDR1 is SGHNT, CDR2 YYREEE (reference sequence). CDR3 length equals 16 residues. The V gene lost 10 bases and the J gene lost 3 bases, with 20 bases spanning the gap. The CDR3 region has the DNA TGTGCCTCCCGAGACGGGGGTCTACGTGGGGCCAACGTCCTGACTTTC. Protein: CASRDGGLRGANVLTF.

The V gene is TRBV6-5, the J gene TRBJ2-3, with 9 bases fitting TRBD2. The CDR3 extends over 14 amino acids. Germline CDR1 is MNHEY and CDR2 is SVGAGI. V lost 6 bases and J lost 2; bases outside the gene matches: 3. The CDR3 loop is CASRIAGATDTQYF. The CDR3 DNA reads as TGTGCCAGCAGAATAGCGGGGGCCACAGATACGCAGTATTTT.

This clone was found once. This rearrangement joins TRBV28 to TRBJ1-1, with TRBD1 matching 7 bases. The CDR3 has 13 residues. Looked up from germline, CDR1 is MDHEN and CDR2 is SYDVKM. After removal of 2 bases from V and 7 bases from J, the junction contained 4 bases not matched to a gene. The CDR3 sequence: CASSLEGAIEAFF. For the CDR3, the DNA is TGTGCCAGCAGTTTAGAGGGGGCGATTGAAGCTTTCTTT.

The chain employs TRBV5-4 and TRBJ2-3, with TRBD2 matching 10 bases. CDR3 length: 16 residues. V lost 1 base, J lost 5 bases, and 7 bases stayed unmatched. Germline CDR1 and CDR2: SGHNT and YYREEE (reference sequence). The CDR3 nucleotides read TGTGCCAGCAGCTTGTCTAGCGGGAGATGGGGAGATACGCAGTATTTT. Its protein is CASSLSSGRWGDTQYF.

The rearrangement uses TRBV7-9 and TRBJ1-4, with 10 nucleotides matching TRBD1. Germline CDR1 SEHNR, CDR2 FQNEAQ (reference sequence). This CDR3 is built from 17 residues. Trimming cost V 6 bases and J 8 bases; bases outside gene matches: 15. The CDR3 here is CASSPTGGAGVGEKLFF. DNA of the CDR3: TGTGCCAGCAGTCCGACAGGGGGCGCGGGAGTGGGAGAAAAACTGTTTTTT.

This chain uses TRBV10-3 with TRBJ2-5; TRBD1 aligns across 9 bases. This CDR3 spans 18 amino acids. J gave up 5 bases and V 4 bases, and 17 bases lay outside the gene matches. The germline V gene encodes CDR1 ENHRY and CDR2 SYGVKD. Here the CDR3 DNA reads TGTGCCATCAGTGGAGCGGGACAGGGTTCCGCGGGAGCTGAGACCCAGTACTTC. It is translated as CAISGAGQGSAGAETQYF.